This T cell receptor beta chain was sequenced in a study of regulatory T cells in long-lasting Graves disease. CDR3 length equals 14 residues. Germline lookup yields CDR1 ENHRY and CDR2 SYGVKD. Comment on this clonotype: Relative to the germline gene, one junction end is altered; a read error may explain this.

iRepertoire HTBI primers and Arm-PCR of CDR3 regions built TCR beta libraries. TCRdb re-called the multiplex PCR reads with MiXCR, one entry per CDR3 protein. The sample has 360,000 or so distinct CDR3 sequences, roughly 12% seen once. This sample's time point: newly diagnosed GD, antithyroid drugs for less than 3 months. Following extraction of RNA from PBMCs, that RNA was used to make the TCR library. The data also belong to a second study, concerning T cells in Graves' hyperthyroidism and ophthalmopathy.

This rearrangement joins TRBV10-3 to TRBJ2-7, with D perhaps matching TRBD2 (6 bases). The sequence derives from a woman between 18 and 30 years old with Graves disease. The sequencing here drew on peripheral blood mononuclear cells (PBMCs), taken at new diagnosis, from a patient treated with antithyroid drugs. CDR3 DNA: TGTACCATCAGTCCCCCGCGGGATAGTAATGAGCAGTACTTC. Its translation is CTISPPRDSNEQYF.